This is a list of T cell receptor beta chains from one sample in a study of blood T cell repertoires in COVID-19. Assay: immunoSEQ multiplex PCR; the TCRdb copy retains only in-frame clones and omits some. The top ten clones hold 2% of a sample with approximately 170,000 clones, over 90% of them seen once. What was sequenced was peripheral blood. These receptors were collected from a woman aged 60-75 years with COVID-19, enrolled during active disease. The CDR3 runs from the conserved cysteine through the conserved F or W. Fields, in order: CDR3 protein, CDR3 DNA, J gene, CDR3 length, V gene, D gene. D genes are given only for firm matches.

cdr3_aa: CATSRAGGREYGYTF
cdr3_nt: TGTGCCACCAGCAGAGCGGGGGGACGGGAGTATGGCTACACCTTC
j_call: TRBJ1-2
cdr3_length: 15
v_call: TRBV15
d_call: NA

cdr3_aa: CASSYVEIGGVNTEAFF
cdr3_nt: TGTGCCAGCAGCTATGTCGAGATCGGAGGCGTGAACACTGAAGCTTTCTTT
j_call: TRBJ1-1
cdr3_length: 17
v_call: TRBV5-4
d_call: NA

cdr3_aa: CAWGQSNQPQHF
cdr3_nt: TGTGCCTGGGGACAGAGCAATCAGCCCCAGCATTTT
j_call: TRBJ1-5
cdr3_length: 12
v_call: TRBV30
d_call: NA

cdr3_aa: CAWEARGRGANQPQHF
cdr3_nt: TGTGCCTGGGAGGCGAGGGGCAGGGGGGCGAATCAGCCCCAGCATTTT
j_call: TRBJ1-5
cdr3_length: 16
v_call: TRBV30
d_call: TRBD1

cdr3_aa: CASSEYLLAGSTDTQYF
cdr3_nt: TGTGCCAGCAGTGAATACTTACTAGCGGGGAGCACAGATACGCAGTATTTT
j_call: TRBJ2-3
cdr3_length: 17
v_call: TRBV2
d_call: TRBD2

cdr3_aa: CASSPRSGLPRWDYGYTF
cdr3_nt: TGCGCCAGCAGTCCCCGCTCGGGACTCCCTCGTTGGGACTATGGCTACACCTTC
j_call: TRBJ1-2
cdr3_length: 18
v_call: TRBV23-1
d_call: NA

cdr3_aa: CASSISDRAHNEQFF
cdr3_nt: TGTGCCAGTAGTATATCGGACAGGGCACACAATGAGCAGTTCTTC
j_call: TRBJ2-1
cdr3_length: 15
v_call: TRBV19
d_call: TRBD1

cdr3_aa: CASSFGRELYEQYF
cdr3_nt: TGCGCCAGCAGCTTTGGCAGGGAACTCTACGAGCAGTACTTC
j_call: TRBJ2-7
cdr3_length: 14
v_call: TRBV5-1
d_call: NA

cdr3_aa: CASSSGQGAYQPQHF
cdr3_nt: TGTGCCAGCAGTTCGGGACAGGGGGCCTATCAGCCCCAGCATTTT
j_call: TRBJ1-5
cdr3_length: 15
v_call: TRBV2
d_call: TRBD1

cdr3_aa: CASSSHVSAAFYEQYF
cdr3_nt: TGTGCCAGCAGTTCCCATGTCTCAGCGGCATTCTACGAGCAGTACTTC
j_call: TRBJ2-7
cdr3_length: 16
v_call: TRBV6-2/TRBV6-3
d_call: NA

cdr3_aa: CASSDSGNYNEQFF
cdr3_nt: TGTGCCAGCAGTGACTCGGGCAACTACAATGAGCAGTTCTTC
j_call: TRBJ2-1
cdr3_length: 14
v_call: TRBV6-4
d_call: NA

cdr3_aa: CASSLTATGAGELFF
cdr3_nt: TGTGCCAGCAGCTTAACTGCGACAGGGGCCGGGGAGCTGTTTTTT
j_call: TRBJ2-2
cdr3_length: 15
v_call: TRBV7-3
d_call: TRBD1

cdr3_aa: CASSWAPLAEAFF
cdr3_nt: TGTGCCAGCAGTTGGGCGCCCCTTGCTGAAGCTTTCTTT
j_call: TRBJ1-1
cdr3_length: 13
v_call: TRBV6-5
d_call: NA